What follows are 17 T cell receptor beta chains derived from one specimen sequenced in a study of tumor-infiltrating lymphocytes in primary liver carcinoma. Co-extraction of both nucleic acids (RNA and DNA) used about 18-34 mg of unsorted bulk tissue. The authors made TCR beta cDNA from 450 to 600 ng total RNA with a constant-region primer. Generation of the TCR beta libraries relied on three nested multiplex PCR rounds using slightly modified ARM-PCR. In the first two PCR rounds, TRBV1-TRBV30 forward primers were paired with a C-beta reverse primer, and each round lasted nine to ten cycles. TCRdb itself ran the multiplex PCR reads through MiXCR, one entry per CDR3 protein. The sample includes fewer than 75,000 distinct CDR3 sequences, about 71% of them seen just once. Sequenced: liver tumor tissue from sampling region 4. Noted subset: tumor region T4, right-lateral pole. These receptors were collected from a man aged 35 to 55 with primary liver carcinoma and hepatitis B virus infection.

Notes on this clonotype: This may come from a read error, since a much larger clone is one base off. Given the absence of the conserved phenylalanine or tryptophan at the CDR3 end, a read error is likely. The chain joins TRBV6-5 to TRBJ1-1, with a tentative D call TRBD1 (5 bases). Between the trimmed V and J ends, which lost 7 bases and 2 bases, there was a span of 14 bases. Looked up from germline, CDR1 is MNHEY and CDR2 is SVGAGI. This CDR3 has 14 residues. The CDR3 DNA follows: TGTGCCAGCACCAAACAGGTTTCAAACACTGAAGCTTTCATT. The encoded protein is CASTKQVSNTEAFI.

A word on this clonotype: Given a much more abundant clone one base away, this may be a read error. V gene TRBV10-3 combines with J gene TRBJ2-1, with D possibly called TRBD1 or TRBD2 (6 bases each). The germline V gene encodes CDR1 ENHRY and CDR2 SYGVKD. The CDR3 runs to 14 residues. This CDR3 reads CAIQQGGIYNKQFF. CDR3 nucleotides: TGCGCCATTCAACAGGGAGGCATTTACAATAAGCAGTTCTTC.

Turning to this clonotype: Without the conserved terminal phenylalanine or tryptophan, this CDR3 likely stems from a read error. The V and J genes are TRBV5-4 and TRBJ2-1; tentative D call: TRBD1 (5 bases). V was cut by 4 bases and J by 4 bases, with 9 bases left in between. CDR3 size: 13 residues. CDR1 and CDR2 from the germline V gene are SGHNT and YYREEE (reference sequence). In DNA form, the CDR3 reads TGTGCCAGCAGCCCCGACAGATACAATGAGCAGTTCCTC. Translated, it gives CASSPDRYNEQFL.

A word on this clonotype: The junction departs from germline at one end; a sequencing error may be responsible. The CDR3 loop is CASSPDRASPLQF. DNA of the CDR3: TGTGCCAGCAGCCCGGACAGGGCCTCACCCCTCCAGTTT. The rearrangement links TRBV5-4 to TRBJ1-6; 8 bases line up with TRBD1. Germline V gene data show CDR1 as SGHNT and CDR2 as YYREEE (reference sequence). The CDR3 is 13 amino acids.

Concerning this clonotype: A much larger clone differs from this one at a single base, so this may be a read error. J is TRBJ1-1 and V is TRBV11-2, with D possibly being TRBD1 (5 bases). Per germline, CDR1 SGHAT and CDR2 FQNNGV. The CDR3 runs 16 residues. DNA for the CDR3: TGTGCCATCAGCCCTTTACCGGACACCATGAACACTAAAGCTTTCTTT. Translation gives CAISPLPDTMNTKAFF.

The CDR3 coding sequence is TGCACCAACAGCTTGGCTCCCCAAGGGGGAAACGCTGAAGCTTTCTTT. This gives the protein CTNSLAPQGGNAEAFF. V gene TRBV5-1 combines with J gene TRBJ1-1, with a tentative D call TRBD1 (6 bases). The germline gives CDR1 SGHRS, CDR2 YFSETQ. This CDR3 spans 16 amino acids. Based on the CDR3 plus reference TRBV5-1 and TRBJ1-1, the full variable domain is KAGVTQTPRYLIKTRGQQVTLSCSPISGHRSVSWYQQTPGQGLQFLFEYFSETQRNKGNFPGRFSGRQFSNSRSEMNVSTLELGDSALYLCTNSLAPQGGNAEAFFGQGTRLTVV.

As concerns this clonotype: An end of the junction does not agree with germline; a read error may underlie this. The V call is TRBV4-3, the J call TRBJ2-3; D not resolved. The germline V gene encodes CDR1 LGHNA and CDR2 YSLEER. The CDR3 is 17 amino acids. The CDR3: CASSHKMGFYGTDTRYF. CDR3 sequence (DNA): TGCGCTAGCAGCCATAAGATGGGTTTTTACGGCACAGATACGCGATATTTT.

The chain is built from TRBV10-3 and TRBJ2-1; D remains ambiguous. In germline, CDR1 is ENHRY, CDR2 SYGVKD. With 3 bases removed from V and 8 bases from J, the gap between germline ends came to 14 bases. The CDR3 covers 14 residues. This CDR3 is CAISEQRLYDEQFF. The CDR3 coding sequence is TGTGCCATCAGTGAACAGAGGTTGTACGATGAGCAGTTCTTC.

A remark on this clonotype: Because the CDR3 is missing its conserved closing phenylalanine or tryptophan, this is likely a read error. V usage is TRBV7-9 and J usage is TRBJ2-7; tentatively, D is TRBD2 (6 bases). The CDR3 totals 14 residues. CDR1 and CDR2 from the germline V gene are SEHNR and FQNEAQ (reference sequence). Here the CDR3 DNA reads TGTGCAAGCAGCCGGGCTAGCGAGTACTACGAGCAGTACTTA. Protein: CASSRASEYYEQYL.

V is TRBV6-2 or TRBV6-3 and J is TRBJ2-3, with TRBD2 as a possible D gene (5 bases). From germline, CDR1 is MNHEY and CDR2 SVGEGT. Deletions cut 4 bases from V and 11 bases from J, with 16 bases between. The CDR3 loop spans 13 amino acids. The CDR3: CASSSALGNMQYF. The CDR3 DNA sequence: TGTGCCAGCAGTTCGGCACTAGGGAATATGCAGTATTTT.

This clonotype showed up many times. CDR3 residues: CASNPNHEAFF. The CDR3 region has the DNA TGTGCCAGCAACCCCAATCATGAAGCTTTCTTT. This chain links TRBV7-9 with TRBJ1-1; D unresolved. The germline V gene has CDR1 SEHNR and CDR2 FQNEAQ (reference sequence). V lost 7 bases and J lost 7, with 10 bases in between. CDR3 length: 11 amino acids. Using reference TRBV7-9 and TRBJ1-1 for the parts outside the CDR3, the full variable domain is DTGVSQNPRHKITKRGQNVTFRCDPISEHNRLYWYRQTLGQGPEFLTYFQNEAQLEKSRLLSDRFSAERPKGSFSTLEIQRTEQGDSAMYLCASNPNHEAFFGQGTRLTVV.

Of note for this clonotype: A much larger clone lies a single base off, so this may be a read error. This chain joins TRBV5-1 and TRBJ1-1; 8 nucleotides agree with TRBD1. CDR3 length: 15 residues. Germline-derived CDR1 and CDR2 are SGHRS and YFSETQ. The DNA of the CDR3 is TGCGCCAGCAGCTCGGGACAGGTTGGGTCCACTGAAGCTCTCTTT. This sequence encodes CASSSGQVGSTEALF.

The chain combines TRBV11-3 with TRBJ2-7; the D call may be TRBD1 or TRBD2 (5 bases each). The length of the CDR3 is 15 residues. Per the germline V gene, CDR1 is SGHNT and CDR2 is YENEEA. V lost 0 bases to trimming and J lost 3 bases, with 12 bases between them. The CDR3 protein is CASSLEAGSDYEQYF. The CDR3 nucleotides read TGTGCCAGCAGCTTAGAGGCAGGGAGCGACTACGAGCAGTACTTC.

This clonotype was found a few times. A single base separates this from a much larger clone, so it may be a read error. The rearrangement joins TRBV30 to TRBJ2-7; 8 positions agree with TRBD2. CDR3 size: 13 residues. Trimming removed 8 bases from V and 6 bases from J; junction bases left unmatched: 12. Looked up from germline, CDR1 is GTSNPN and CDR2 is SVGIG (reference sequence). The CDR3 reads CAGTPSGWFEQYF. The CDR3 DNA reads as TGTGCCGGCACCCCTAGCGGGTGGTTCGAGCAGTACTTC.

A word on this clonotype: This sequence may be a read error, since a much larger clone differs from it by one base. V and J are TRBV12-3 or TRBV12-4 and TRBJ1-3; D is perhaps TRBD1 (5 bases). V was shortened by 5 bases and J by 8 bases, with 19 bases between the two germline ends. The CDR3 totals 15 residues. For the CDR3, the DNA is TGTGCCAGCAGTCGTGCAGCGTGGGGGAGGCACACCATATATTTT. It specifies CASSRAAWGRHTIYF.

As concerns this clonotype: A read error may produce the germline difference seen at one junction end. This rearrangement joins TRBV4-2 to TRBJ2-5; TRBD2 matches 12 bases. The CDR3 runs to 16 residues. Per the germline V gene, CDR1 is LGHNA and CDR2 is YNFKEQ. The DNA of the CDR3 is TGTACCAGCAGCCATGGACTAGCGGGGACCCAAGAGACCCAGTACTTC. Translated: CTSSHGLAGTQETQYF.

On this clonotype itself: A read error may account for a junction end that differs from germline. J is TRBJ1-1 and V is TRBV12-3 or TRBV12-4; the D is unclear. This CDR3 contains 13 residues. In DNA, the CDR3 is TGCGCCAGCATCATCATGGGGAACACTGAAGCTTTATTT. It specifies CASIIMGNTEALF.